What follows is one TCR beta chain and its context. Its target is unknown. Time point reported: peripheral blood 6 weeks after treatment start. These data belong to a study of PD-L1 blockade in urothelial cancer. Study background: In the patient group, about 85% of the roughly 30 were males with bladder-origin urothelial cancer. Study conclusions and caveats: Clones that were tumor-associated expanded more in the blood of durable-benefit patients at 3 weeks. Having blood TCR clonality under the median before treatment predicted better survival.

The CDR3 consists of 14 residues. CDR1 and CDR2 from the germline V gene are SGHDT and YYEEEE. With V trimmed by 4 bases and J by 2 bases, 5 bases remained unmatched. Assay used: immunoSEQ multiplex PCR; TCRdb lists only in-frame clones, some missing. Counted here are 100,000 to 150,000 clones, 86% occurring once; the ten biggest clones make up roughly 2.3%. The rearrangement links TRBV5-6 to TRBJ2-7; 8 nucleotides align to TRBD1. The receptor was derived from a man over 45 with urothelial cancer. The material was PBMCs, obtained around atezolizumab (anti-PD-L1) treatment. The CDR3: CASSTGQGAYEQYF. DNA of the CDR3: TGTGCCAGCAGCACAGGACAGGGTGCCTACGAGCAGTACTTC.